This passage covers 19 T cell receptor beta chains from one sample sequenced in a study of spatial heterogeneity in lung cancer. The time point denotes: sample taken at primary tumor resection. TCRdb itself ran the 5' RACE reads through MiXCR, one entry per CDR3 protein. The sample gives some 37,000 distinct CDR3 sequences, about 7.2% of which show up once; 29% is in the top ten. Sequencing used PBMCs, obtained at surgery. The receptors derive from a female donor with early-stage non-small cell lung cancer.

This clonotype has a count of ten or more. The rearrangement uses TRBV5-1 and TRBJ2-3, with D uncertain. CDR1 SGHRS and CDR2 YFSETQ come from the germline V gene. The germline V and J ends were trimmed by 0 bases and 4 bases, with 6 bases remaining between them. There are 13 residues in the CDR3. CDR3 DNA: TGCGCCAGCAGCTTGGCCCTAGCAGATACGCAGTATTTT. It is translated as CASSLALADTQYF.

This clonotype has at least ten counts. The V and J genes are TRBV7-3 and TRBJ2-2; the D gene is possibly TRBD2 (5 bases). The CDR3 has 15 amino acids. Germline values: CDR1 SGHTA, CDR2 FQGTGA. V lost 2 bases and J lost 4, with 11 bases in between. Here the CDR3 reads CASSLSLAGTGELFF. CDR3 nucleotides: TGTGCCAGCAGCTTATCCCTAGCCGGCACCGGGGAGCTGTTTTTT.

This clonotype has ten or more counts. The CDR3 protein is CASSPGTSGGVEETQYF. CDR3 nucleotides: TGTGCCAGCAGCCCCGGGACTAGCGGGGGTGTGGAGGAGACCCAGTACTTC. V and J are TRBV7-9 and TRBJ2-5, with 14 bases identical to TRBD2. The CDR3 consists of 17 residues. The germline V gene encodes CDR1 SEHNR and CDR2 FQNEAQ (reference sequence). Trimming removed 5 bases from V and 5 bases from J; junction bases left unmatched: 10.

This clonotype was found many times. The chain links TRBV7-6 to TRBJ2-2; D gene ambiguous. The V and J ends lost 5 bases and 0 bases respectively, with 4 bases between them. Germline V CDR1 and CDR2: SGHVS, FNYEAQ. CDR3 length equals 13 residues. CDR3 loop: CASSRSNTGELFF. The CDR3 nucleotides read TGTGCCAGCAGCCGCTCGAACACCGGGGAGCTGTTTTTT. Drawing the rest from reference TRBV7-6 and TRBJ2-2, the complete variable domain is GAGVSQSPRYKVTKRGQDVALRCDPISGHVSLYWYRQALGQGPEFLTYFNYEAQQDKSGLPNDRFSAERPEGSISTLTIQRTEQRDSAMYRCASSRSNTGELFFGEGSRLTVL.

This clonotype has a handful of counts. The chain couples TRBV12-3 or TRBV12-4 to TRBJ1-4; a weak D match, TRBD1 (6 bases). V lost 6 bases to trimming and J lost 11 bases, with 10 bases between them. This CDR3 has 11 amino acids. The CDR3 here is CASSRQAKLFF. Written as DNA, the CDR3 is TGTGCCAGCAGCCGACAGGCGAAACTGTTTTTT.

This clonotype was counted many times. The chain links TRBV5-1 to TRBJ1-4; 10 bases agree with TRBD1. The CDR3 consists of 14 residues. The germline gives CDR1 SGHRS, CDR2 YFSETQ. Unmatched junction bases numbered 5, after V lost 4 bases and J lost 8 bases. The CDR3 is CASSVDRGGEKLFF. The CDR3 DNA reads TGCGCCAGCAGCGTGGACAGGGGGGGAGAAAAACTGTTTTTT.

This clonotype was seen a few times. The chain couples TRBV7-2 to TRBJ2-7; D tentatively reads TRBD1 or TRBD2 (5 bases each). With 3 bases removed from V and 6 bases from J, the gap between germline ends came to 21 bases. The CDR3 covers 16 residues. Germline lookup yields CDR1 SGHTA and CDR2 FQGNSA. The CDR3 loop is CASSFGWDHRSPEQYF. The DNA for the CDR3 is TGTGCCAGCAGCTTTGGGTGGGACCATCGGTCTCCCGAGCAGTACTTC. The variable domain in full, completed from reference TRBV7-2 and TRBJ2-7, reads GAGVSQSPSNKVTEKGKDVELRCDPISGHTALYWYRQSLGQGLEFLIYFQGNSAPDKSGLPSDRFSAERTGGSVSTLTIQRTQQEDSAVYLCASSFGWDHRSPEQYFGPGTRLTVT.

This clonotype was seen at least ten times. The chain joins TRBV4-2 to TRBJ1-2, with TRBD1 as a possible D gene (6 bases). CDR3 length equals 16 residues. Trimming took 6 bases from V and 1 from J, leaving 18 bases between them. CDR1 is LGHNA and CDR2 is YNFKEQ in the germline V gene. The CDR3 protein is CASRKGDTSFNYGYTF. The CDR3 DNA reads as TGTGCCAGCAGGAAGGGGGACACTTCTTTTAACTATGGCTACACCTTC.

The genes are TRBV2 and TRBJ2-2, with 9 bases lining up with TRBD1. Germline lookup yields CDR1 SNHLY and CDR2 FYNNEI. V lost 4 bases to trimming and J lost 5 bases; unmatched junction nucleotides: 5. The CDR3 spans 15 residues. CDR3 in DNA: TGTGCCAGCAGTGGGCCGGGACAGGGTACCGGGGAGCTGTTTTTT. Its translation is CASSGPGQGTGELFF. Drawing the rest from reference TRBV2 and TRBJ2-2, the complete variable domain is EPEVTQTPSHQVTQMGQEVILRCVPISNHLYFYWYRQILGQKVEFLVSFYNNEISEKSEIFDDQFSVERPDGSNFTLKIRSTKLEDSAMYFCASSGPGQGTGELFFGEGSRLTVL.

In its sample, this clonotype was seen a few times. The chain employs TRBV18 and TRBJ1-1; possible D gene TRBD1, 5 bases. This CDR3 contains 14 residues. The V end lost 8 bases, the J end lost 0 bases, and 13 bases lay between the germline ends. Germline V CDR1 and CDR2: KGHSH, LQKENI. CDR3 residues: CASASEGLNTEAFF. The CDR3 coding sequence is TGTGCCAGCGCCAGTGAGGGGCTGAACACTGAAGCTTTCTTT.

This clonotype was seen ten or more times. The V and J genes are TRBV4-3 and TRBJ1-2; the match to TRBD1 covers 10 bases. The CDR3 has 13 residues. Germline CDR1 is LGHNA and CDR2 is YSLEER. The V and J ends lost 2 bases and 9 bases, in that order; junction bases with no gene match: 3. CDR3 sequence: CASSQRDRGRYTF. The CDR3 nucleotides read TGCGCCAGCAGCCAAAGGGACAGGGGCCGCTACACCTTC.

This clonotype occurred many times. The conserved phenylalanine or tryptophan normally closing the CDR3 is absent here, so this likely arose from a read error. The limits of the CDR3 on the DNA are not certain, so only TCRdb's listed CDR3 is given. The rearrangement joins TRBV7-2 to TRBJ2-7; the DNA was not compared with TRBD2, the D call given in the table. The germline V gene has CDR1 SGHTA and CDR2 FQGNSA. A total of 13 residues make up the CDR3, ends included. The CDR3 sequence is CASSLVTSGRPSL.

CDR3: CASSLGDGNYGYTF. For the CDR3, the DNA is TGCGCCAGCAGCTTAGGTGACGGAAACTATGGCTACACCTTC. This chain links TRBV5-1 with TRBJ1-2; D not resolved. CDR3 length: 14 residues. Germline CDR1 SGHRS, CDR2 YFSETQ. The V gene lost 2 bases and the J gene lost 2 bases, with 10 bases spanning the gap. The variable domain in full, completed from reference TRBV5-1 and TRBJ1-2, reads KAGVTQTPRYLIKTRGQQVTLSCSPISGHRSVSWYQQTPGQGLQFLFEYFSETQRNKGNFPGRFSGRQFSNSRSEMNVSTLELGDSALYLCASSLGDGNYGYTFGSGTRLTVV.

This clonotype has a count of ten or more. V usage is TRBV6-2 or TRBV6-3 and J usage is TRBJ2-7, with D hard to call. CDR1 is MNHEY and CDR2 is SVGEGT in the germline V gene. CDR3 length: 14 amino acids. Trimming removed 0 bases at V and 3 bases at J, with 9 bases between. The DNA for the CDR3 is TGTGCCAGCAGTTACTCCAGAGTCAGCTACGAGCAGTACTTC. It is translated as CASSYSRVSYEQYF.

This clonotype has ten or more counts. This chain uses TRBV7-9 with TRBJ2-2; D remains unclear. Per germline, CDR1 SEHNR and CDR2 FQNEAQ (reference sequence). The CDR3 contains 14 residues. V was cut by 7 bases and J by 1 base, with 10 bases left in between. The CDR3 region has the DNA TGTGCCAGCAACCAAGTGGGGAACACCGGGGAGCTGTTTTTT. Protein: CASNQVGNTGELFF.

This clonotype occurred a few times. The chain uses TRBV30 and TRBJ2-1, with TRBD2 identical over 11 bases. Losses at the gene ends were 2 bases for V and 15 bases for J; bases not matched to a gene: 12. The CDR3 spans 14 residues. Germline values: CDR1 GTSNPN, CDR2 SVGIG (reference sequence). The CDR3 coding sequence is TGTGCCTGGAGTCCAGGACTAGCGGGTCCTCTTCGGTTCTTC. Translated: CAWSPGLAGPLRFF.

This clonotype was observed many times. This chain joins TRBV7-9 and TRBJ1-1, with D possibly matching TRBD1 (6 bases). The length of the CDR3 is 15 residues. Trimming removed 5 bases from V and 3 bases from J, with 16 bases in between. Looked up from germline, CDR1 is SEHNR and CDR2 is FQNEAQ (reference sequence). In nucleotides, the CDR3 is TGTGCCAGCAGCCCCCGAAACAGGGTTTACACTGAAGCTTTCTTT. Translating it yields CASSPRNRVYTEAFF.

There are many counts of this clonotype. The rearrangement links TRBV20-1 to TRBJ2-1; D is tentatively TRBD1 or TRBD2 (6 bases each). The germline gives CDR1 DFQATT, CDR2 SNEGSKA (reference sequence). V gave up 3 bases and J gave up 2 bases, with 11 bases separating them. The CDR3 consists of 14 residues. The CDR3 bases are TGCAGTGCTAGGGAGGGGACAACCTACAATGAGCAGTTCTTC. It codes for CSAREGTTYNEQFF.

On this clonotype itself: One end of the junction is discordant with germline, which a read error may explain. The genes are TRBV20-1 and TRBJ1-1; the D is unclear. The CDR3 runs 14 residues. The germline gives CDR1 DFQATT, CDR2 SNEGSKA (reference sequence). Here the CDR3 DNA reads TGCAGTGCTAGGCGGCTCGCAGTGAACACTGCAGCTTTCTTT. Translating it yields CSARRLAVNTAAFF.